These T cell receptor beta chains were read from a single sample in a study of OX40 agonist ivuxolimab in advanced cancers. Profiled with immunoSEQ multiplex PCR; TCRdb holds only in-frame clones, not every one. The profile shows tens of thousands of clones, approximately 83% of them singletons. Sample: CD4+ or CD8+ T cells sorted from blood, taken in a trial of the OX40 agonist ivuxolimab. The receptors stem from an adult with an advanced solid tumor such as melanoma, head and neck, liver or kidney cancer. Both conserved end residues are part of each CDR3. D genes are given only for firm matches. Size tells how often a clone was seen (once, few, many) or the class of an expanded clone, and some rows leave it out.

TRBD1	TRBJ1-3	TRBV7-6	.	CASSWGDSGNTIYF	TGTGCCAGCAGCTGGGGGGACAGTGGAAACACCATATATTTT
.	TRBJ2-2	TRBV7-9	.	CASRPRNLANTGELFF	TGTGCCAGCAGACCCAGAAACCTCGCGAACACCGGGGAGCTGTTTTTT
.	TRBJ1-5	TRBV5-4	.	CASSLDSGANQPQHF	TGTGCCAGCAGCTTGGACTCGGGGGCGAATCAGCCCCAGCATTTT
TRBD1	TRBJ2-3	TRBV19	.	CASSTTTGVTHDTQYF	TGTGCCAGTAGTACAACGACAGGGGTCACACACGATACGCAGTATTTT
.	TRBJ1-3	TRBV19	.	CASSQISGNTIYF	TGTGCCAGTAGTCAAATCTCTGGAAACACCATATATTTT
.	TRBJ1-2	TRBV5-5	.	CASTSGLQRTGDYGYTF	TGTGCCAGCACCAGCGGGCTACAGAGGACGGGTGACTATGGCTACACCTTC
TRBD2	TRBJ2-1	TRBV9	.	CASSVDGTSGGLFF	TGTGCCAGCAGCGTAGATGGTACTAGCGGGGGGTTGTTCTTC
.	TRBJ1-5	TRBV18	.	CASSPLRNSNQPQHF	TGTGCCAGCTCACCACTACGGAATAGCAATCAGCCCCAGCATTTT
TRBD1	TRBJ1-4	TRBV7-9	.	CASSLAKTGRAEKLFF	TGTGCCAGCAGCTTAGCAAAGACAGGGAGGGCTGAAAAACTGTTTTTT
.	TRBJ2-7	TRBV4-2	once	CASSLGYAQEEQYF	TGTGCCAGCAGCTTGGGGTACGCGCAAGAGGAGCAGTACTTC
.	TRBJ2-2	TRBV10-2	.	CASSVGIDARSAGELFF	TGCGCCAGCAGTGTCGGTATTGATGCCCGGTCGGCCGGGGAGCTGTTTTTT
.	TRBJ2-5	TRBV20-1	.	CSARPLETQYF	TGCAGTGCTAGGCCCTTAGAGACCCAGTACTTC
.	TRBJ1-2	TRBV6-1	.	CASSEVGFNYGYTF	TGTGCCAGCAGTGAAGTGGGCTTTAACTATGGCTACACCTTC
TRBD2	TRBJ2-1	TRBV11-3	.	CASSYGGGNEQFF	TGTGCCAGCTCCTACGGGGGGGGTAATGAGCAGTTCTTC
TRBD2	TRBJ2-1	TRBV2	.	CASSGGLAEQFF	TGTGCCAGCAGTGGCGGACTAGCGGAGCAGTTCTTC
.	TRBJ1-3	TRBV27	.	CASSLSGSSRLGNTIYF	TGTGCCAGCAGTTTATCGGGTAGCTCCCGGCTTGGAAACACCATATATTTT
TRBD2	TRBJ2-3	TRBV5-1	.	CASSLATSGGADTQYF	TGCGCCAGCAGCTTGGCAACTAGCGGGGGGGCAGATACGCAGTATTTT
TRBD1	TRBJ2-5	TRBV19	.	CASSRGQGSQRDSEAQYF	TGTGCCAGTAGCCGGGGACAGGGGAGCCAGCGGGATTCAGAGGCCCAGTACTTC
.	TRBJ1-1	TRBV7-9	few	CASGSGKVPEAFF	TGTGCCAGCGGGTCAGGGAAAGTCCCTGAAGCTTTCTTT
TRBD2	TRBJ2-7	TRBV4-3	.	CASSPGTSASYEQYF	TGCGCCAGCAGCCCTGGGACTAGCGCTTCCTACGAGCAGTACTTC
TRBD1	TRBJ1-2	TRBV9	.	CASSAQDRATFYGYTF	TGTGCCAGCAGCGCCCAGGACAGGGCCACCTTCTATGGCTACACCTTC
.	TRBJ2-3	TRBV7-2	once	CASSGAGITTDTQYF	TGTGCCAGCAGCGGCGCGGGAATTACCACAGATACGCAGTATTTT
.	TRBJ1-6	TRBV7-8	few	CASSPRRGDSPLHF	TGTGCCAGCAGCCCCCGGCGGGGCGACTCACCCCTCCACTTT
.	TRBJ1-2	TRBV7-8	once	CASSPPRGTNYGYTF	TGTGCCAGCAGCCCCCCCCGCGGGACTAACTATGGCTACACCTTC
.	TRBJ1-5	TRBV30	few	CAWNADAAQPQHF	TGTGCCTGGAATGCGGACGCAGCACAGCCCCAGCATTTT
.	TRBJ1-5	TRBV21-1	.	CAIPWYQPQHF	TGTGCCATCCCCTGGTATCAGCCCCAGCATTTT
TRBD1	TRBJ1-1	TRBV18	.	CASSFSQGAGTEAFF	TGTGCCAGCTCATTTTCTCAGGGGGCTGGGACTGAAGCTTTCTTT
TRBD1	TRBJ2-1	TRBV7-9	medium-sized	CASSSRWDRGFDDEQFF	TGTGCCAGCAGCTCGAGATGGGACAGGGGTTTTGACGATGAGCAGTTCTTC
.	TRBJ1-2	TRBV28	few	CASSLSSQYGYTF	TGTGCCAGCAGTTTAAGCAGCCAGTATGGCTACACCTTC
TRBD1	TRBJ2-5	TRBV10-3	.	CAIIRGRDRGQETQYF	TGTGCCATCATCCGAGGTAGGGACAGGGGACAAGAGACCCAGTACTTC
.	TRBJ2-5	TRBV5-1	once	CASSFGSGETQYF	TGCGCCAGCAGCTTCGGCTCTGGGGAGACCCAGTACTTC
TRBD2	TRBJ2-1	TRBV5-1	.	CASSLSSGSVNEQFF	TGCGCCAGCAGCTTATCTAGCGGGAGTGTCAATGAGCAGTTCTTC
.	TRBJ1-5	TRBV25-1	.	CASSRGMSSGPQHF	TGTGCCAGCAGTCGGGGCATGAGTTCAGGGCCCCAGCATTTT
.	TRBJ2-7	TRBV5-1	.	CASSLGFGEKYEQYF	TGCGCCAGCAGCTTGGGGTTCGGCGAGAAATACGAGCAGTACTTC
.	TRBJ1-3	TRBV6-5	.	CASSLYLAFSGNTIYF	TGTGCCAGCAGTTTGTATTTGGCCTTCTCTGGAAACACCATATATTTT
TRBD2	TRBJ2-3	TRBV5-1	.	CASSLGTSGGNGDTQYF	TGCGCCAGCAGCCTCGGGACTAGCGGGGGGAATGGAGATACGCAGTATTTT
.	TRBJ2-7	TRBV10-3	.	CAISEETYEQYF	TGTGCCATCAGCGAGGAGACCTACGAGCAGTACTTC
.	TRBJ2-2	TRBV5-4	.	CASSLDSGELFF	TGTGCCAGCAGCTTGGACAGCGGGGAGCTGTTTTTT
.	TRBJ2-1	TRBV2	once	CASSEQGGAYNEQFF	TGTGCCAGCAGTGAACAGGGGGGCGCCTACAATGAGCAGTTCTTC
.	TRBJ2-4	TRBV7-3	.	CASSLVRSRQAILAKNIQYF	TGTGCCAGCAGCCTAGTCCGCTCACGGCAGGCGATACTAGCCAAAAACATTCAGTACTTC
.	TRBJ2-4	TRBV4-1	.	CASSRRDKDSKNIQYF	TGCGCCAGCAGCCGTCGGGACAAAGACTCCAAAAACATTCAGTACTTC
.	TRBJ2-5	TRBV18	.	CASSPLRGEETQYF	TGTGCCAGCTCACCCCTCCGGGGTGAGGAGACCCAGTACTTC
.	TRBJ2-2	TRBV2	.	CASRSGVTGELFF	TGTGCCAGCAGGTCCGGGGTAACCGGGGAGCTGTTTTTT
TRBD1	TRBJ1-6	TRBV5-1	.	CASSFRGNNSPLHF	TGCGCCAGCAGCTTCAGGGGGAATAATTCACCCCTCCACTTT
.	TRBJ2-3	TRBV7-2	.	CASSPWGSGTDTQYF	TGTGCCAGCAGCCCCTGGGGTAGTGGCACAGATACGCAGTATTTT
.	TRBJ2-2	TRBV13	.	CASEGSTGELFF	TGTGCCAGCGAGGGTTCCACCGGGGAGCTGTTTTTT
.	TRBJ2-2	TRBV7-9	.	CASSFTPQPGELFF	TGTGCCAGCAGCTTTACGCCCCAACCCGGGGAGCTGTTTTTT
TRBD1	TRBJ2-2	TRBV7-9	.	CASSLGQSNTGELFF	TGTGCCAGCAGCTTGGGACAGTCGAACACCGGGGAGCTGTTTTTT
.	TRBJ2-1	TRBV11-2	.	CASSPTSSVNEQFF	TGTGCCAGCAGCCCAACCTCTAGCGTCAATGAGCAGTTCTTC